The rows below give T cell receptor beta chains drawn from one sample of a study of cytomegalovirus exposure and HLA in healthy donors. TCRdb keeps only in-frame clones here, not all; method: immunoSEQ multiplex PCR. This sample has about 140,000 clones; approximately 78% occur once, and the top ten carry more than 2.5%. The specimen sequenced was PBMCs. The receptors were sampled from a young man in good health and CMV-seropositive. The CDR3 runs from the conserved cysteine through the conserved F or W. Clone size is stated in some rows and not others, as once, few, many or a class when expanded.

j_gene: TRBJ1-5; abundance: -; v_gene: TRBV5-3; CDR3aa: CARSLNGTRTSSNQPQHF
j_gene: TRBJ1-1; abundance: -; v_gene: TRBV7-2; CDR3aa: CASSFWGPGRTEAFF
j_gene: TRBJ2-7; abundance: -; v_gene: TRBV19; CDR3aa: CASSISDSYEQYF
j_gene: TRBJ1-4; abundance: -; v_gene: TRBV6-6; CDR3aa: CASSDRGTNEKLFF
j_gene: TRBJ2-7; abundance: -; v_gene: TRBV11-1; CDR3aa: CASSGQDHEQYF
j_gene: TRBJ2-1; abundance: -; v_gene: TRBV4-1; CDR3aa: CASSQSGAGMGNEQFF
j_gene: TRBJ1-3; abundance: once; v_gene: TRBV19; CDR3aa: CASSIGEAGNTIYF
j_gene: TRBJ2-7; abundance: -; v_gene: TRBV13; CDR3aa: CASSLGQGMYEQYF
j_gene: TRBJ1-1; abundance: -; v_gene: TRBV5-1; CDR3aa: CASSLGGGRNTEAFF
j_gene: TRBJ2-7; abundance: -; v_gene: TRBV29-1; CDR3aa: CSVVTSKGYEQYF
j_gene: TRBJ1-1; abundance: -; v_gene: TRBV5-1; CDR3aa: CASSIWGGTEAFF
j_gene: TRBJ1-1; abundance: -; v_gene: TRBV2; CDR3aa: CASSVRTGPPKVFF
j_gene: TRBJ2-7; abundance: once; v_gene: TRBV30; CDR3aa: CAWRAGLHYEQYF
j_gene: TRBJ1-2; abundance: -; v_gene: TRBV27; CDR3aa: CASSLRSGNDGYGYTF
j_gene: TRBJ1-2; abundance: once; v_gene: TRBV7-9; CDR3aa: CASSFGQPEGGYTF
j_gene: TRBJ1-2; abundance: -; v_gene: TRBV19; CDR3aa: CASSPDRLGGGYTF
j_gene: TRBJ2-7; abundance: -; v_gene: TRBV7-3; CDR3aa: CASSFGLGGYEQYF
j_gene: TRBJ1-2; abundance: -; v_gene: TRBV9; CDR3aa: CASSVGQSNYGYTF
j_gene: TRBJ1-1; abundance: -; v_gene: TRBV9; CDR3aa: CASSVKTTGIRTEAFF
j_gene: TRBJ2-2; abundance: -; v_gene: TRBV7-7; CDR3aa: CASSLGAAGTGELFF
j_gene: TRBJ1-1; abundance: few; v_gene: TRBV4-1; CDR3aa: CASSQGSTEAFF
j_gene: TRBJ2-7; abundance: -; v_gene: TRBV29-1; CDR3aa: CSVGAGTYEQYF
j_gene: TRBJ2-2; abundance: -; v_gene: TRBV30; CDR3aa: CAWSRDSLAGELFF
j_gene: -; abundance: once; v_gene: TRBV10-2; CDR3aa: CASSGYPGGSYEQYF
j_gene: TRBJ1-1; abundance: once; v_gene: TRBV7-9; CDR3aa: CASRITGRKVGGEAFF
j_gene: -; abundance: -; v_gene: TRBV30; CDR3aa: CAWATQGMGEQYF
j_gene: TRBJ2-1; abundance: -; v_gene: TRBV9; CDR3aa: CASSVGGALGEQFF
j_gene: TRBJ2-3; abundance: -; v_gene: TRBV5-1; CDR3aa: CASSLPGQGSTDTQYF
j_gene: TRBJ2-1; abundance: -; v_gene: TRBV6-5; CDR3aa: CASSLALADYNEQFF
j_gene: TRBJ2-1; abundance: -; v_gene: TRBV5-1; CDR3aa: CASSGQTYNEQFF
j_gene: TRBJ2-2; abundance: -; v_gene: TRBV28; CDR3aa: CASSLVGTVNTGELFF
j_gene: TRBJ2-6; abundance: -; v_gene: TRBV28; CDR3aa: CASSGPTGTGANVLTF
j_gene: TRBJ1-3; abundance: -; v_gene: TRBV6-5; CDR3aa: CASTMTRSSGNTIYF
j_gene: TRBJ2-3; abundance: -; v_gene: TRBV6-1; CDR3aa: CASSIHEGTQYF
j_gene: TRBJ2-1; abundance: -; v_gene: TRBV7-2; CDR3aa: CASSLERTSKVF
j_gene: TRBJ1-1; abundance: -; v_gene: TRBV27; CDR3aa: CASSLQGVNTEAFF
j_gene: -; abundance: -; v_gene: TRBV5-1; CDR3aa: CASSLEPSGSGYEQYF
j_gene: TRBJ2-3; abundance: -; v_gene: TRBV5-1; CDR3aa: CASRRGLDFKDTQYF
j_gene: TRBJ2-1; abundance: once; v_gene: TRBV5-1; CDR3aa: CASSLVSGGSNEQFF
j_gene: TRBJ1-5; abundance: -; v_gene: TRBV28; CDR3aa: CASIRTGGKNQPQHF
j_gene: TRBJ2-7; abundance: -; v_gene: TRBV7-9; CDR3aa: CASSSPGTSGSYEQYF
j_gene: TRBJ1-2; abundance: few; v_gene: TRBV2; CDR3aa: CASSVLAGGGVDGYTF
j_gene: TRBJ2-7; abundance: -; v_gene: TRBV11-3; CDR3aa: CASSTGEDYEQYF